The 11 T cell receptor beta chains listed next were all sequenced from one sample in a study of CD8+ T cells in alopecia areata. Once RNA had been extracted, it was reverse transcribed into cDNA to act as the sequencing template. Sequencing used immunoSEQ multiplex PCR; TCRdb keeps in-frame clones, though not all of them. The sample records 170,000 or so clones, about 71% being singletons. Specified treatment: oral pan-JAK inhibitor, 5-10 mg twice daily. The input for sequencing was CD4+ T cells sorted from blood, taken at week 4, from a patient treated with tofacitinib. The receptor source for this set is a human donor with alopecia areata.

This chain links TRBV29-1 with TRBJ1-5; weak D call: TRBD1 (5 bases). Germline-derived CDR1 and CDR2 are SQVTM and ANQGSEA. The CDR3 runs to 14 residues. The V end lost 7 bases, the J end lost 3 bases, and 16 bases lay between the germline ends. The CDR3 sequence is CSAQEWGPNQPQHF. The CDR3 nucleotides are TGCAGCGCCCAGGAGTGGGGACCCAATCAGCCCCAGCATTTT.

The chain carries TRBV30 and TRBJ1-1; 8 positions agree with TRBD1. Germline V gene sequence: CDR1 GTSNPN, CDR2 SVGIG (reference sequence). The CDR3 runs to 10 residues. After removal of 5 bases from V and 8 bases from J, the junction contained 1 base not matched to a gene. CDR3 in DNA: TGTGCCTGGGGGGACAGGGAAGCTTTCTTT. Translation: CAWGDREAFF.

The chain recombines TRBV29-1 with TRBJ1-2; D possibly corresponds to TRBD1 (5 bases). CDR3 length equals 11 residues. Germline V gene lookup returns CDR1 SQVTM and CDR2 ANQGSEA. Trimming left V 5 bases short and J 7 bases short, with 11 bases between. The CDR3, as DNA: TGCAGCGTTTCCGACGGGGGTGGCTACACCTTC. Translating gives CSVSDGGGYTF.

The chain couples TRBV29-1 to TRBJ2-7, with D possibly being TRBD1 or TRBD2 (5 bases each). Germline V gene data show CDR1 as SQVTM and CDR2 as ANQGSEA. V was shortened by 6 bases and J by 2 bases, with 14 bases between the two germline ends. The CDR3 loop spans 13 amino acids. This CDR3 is CSVKWGSTYEQYF. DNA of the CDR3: TGCAGCGTCAAATGGGGGTCAACCTACGAGCAGTACTTC.

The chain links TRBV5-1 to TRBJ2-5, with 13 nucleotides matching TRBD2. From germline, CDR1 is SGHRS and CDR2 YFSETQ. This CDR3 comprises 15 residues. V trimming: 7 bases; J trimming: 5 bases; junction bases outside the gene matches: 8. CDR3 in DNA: TGCGCCAGCCGAACCGGGACTAGCGGGATCGAGACCCAGTACTTC. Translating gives CASRTGTSGIETQYF.

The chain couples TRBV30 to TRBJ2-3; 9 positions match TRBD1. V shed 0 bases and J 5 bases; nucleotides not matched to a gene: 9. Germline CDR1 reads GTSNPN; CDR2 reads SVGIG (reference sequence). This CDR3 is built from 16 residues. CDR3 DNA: TGTGCCTGGAGTGTCCCGGGACAGGGTGGCCGAGATACGCAGTATTTT. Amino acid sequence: CAWSVPGQGGRDTQYF.

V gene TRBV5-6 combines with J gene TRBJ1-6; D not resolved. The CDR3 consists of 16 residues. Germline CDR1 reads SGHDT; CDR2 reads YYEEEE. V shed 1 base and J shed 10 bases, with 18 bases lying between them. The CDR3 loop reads CASSLFGVGQRSPLHF. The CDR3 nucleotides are TGTGCCAGCAGCTTGTTCGGGGTCGGGCAGAGATCACCCCTCCACTTT.

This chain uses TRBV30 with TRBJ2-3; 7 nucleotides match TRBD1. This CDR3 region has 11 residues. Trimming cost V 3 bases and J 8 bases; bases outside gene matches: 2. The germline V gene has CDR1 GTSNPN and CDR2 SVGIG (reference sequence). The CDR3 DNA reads TGTGCCTGGAGCCGACAGGGTACGCAGTATTTT. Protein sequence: CAWSRQGTQYF.

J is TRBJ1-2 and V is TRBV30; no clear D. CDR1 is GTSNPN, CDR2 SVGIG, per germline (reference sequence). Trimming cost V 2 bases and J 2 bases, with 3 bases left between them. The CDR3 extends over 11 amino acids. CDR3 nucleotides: TGTGCCTGGAGTAGGAACTATGGCTACACCTTC. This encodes CAWSRNYGYTF.

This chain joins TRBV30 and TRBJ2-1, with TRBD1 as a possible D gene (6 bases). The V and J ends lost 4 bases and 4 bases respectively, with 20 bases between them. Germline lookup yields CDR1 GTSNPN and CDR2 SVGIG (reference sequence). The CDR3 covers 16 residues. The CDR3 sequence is CAWNRVPGSTYNEQFF. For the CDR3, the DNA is TGTGCCTGGAACAGGGTTCCGGGTTCAACATACAATGAGCAGTTCTTC.

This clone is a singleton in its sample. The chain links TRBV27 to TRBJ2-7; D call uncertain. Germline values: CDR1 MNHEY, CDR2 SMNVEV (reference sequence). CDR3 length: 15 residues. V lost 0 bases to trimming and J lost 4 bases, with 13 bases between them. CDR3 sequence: CASSLSPQAPYEQYF. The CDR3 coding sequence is TGTGCCAGCAGTTTATCCCCCCAGGCGCCTTACGAGCAGTACTTC.